This T cell receptor (beta chain) is drawn from a study of cytotoxic CD8 clonotypes in ibrutinib-treated CLL. Study details: Overall, approximately 25 responses were partial and 2 complete; following median approximately 73 months, roughly 15 patients stayed remitted and approximately 12 progressed. Study observations and caveats: Baseline clonality was higher than in age-matched healthy donors and moved in step with circulating CD8+ T-cell counts. Public clonotypes proved infrequent, and on treatment they shrank or remained steady.

This CDR3 comprises 13 residues. Unmatched junction bases numbered 2, after V lost 4 bases and J lost 3 bases. From germline, CDR1 is SGHTA and CDR2 FQGNSA. About this clone itself: Its antigen is not identified.

The assay was immunoSEQ multiplex PCR, and TCRdb's table has in-frame clones only and misses some. This table has some 140,000 clones, around 93% appearing once. The rearrangement links TRBV7-2 to TRBJ2-7; 8 bases are a match to TRBD2. This clonotype was sampled from a human donor with chronic lymphocytic leukemia. Sequenced material: PBMCs, taken after 12 months of ibrutinib treatment. Written as DNA, the CDR3 is TGTGCCAGCAGCTCAAGCGGGGGCTACGAGCAGTACTTC. This sequence encodes CASSSSGGYEQYF.